This T cell receptor beta chain originates from a study of vaccination effects on CD4 cells after COVID-19. Per the germline V gene, CDR1 is LNHNV and CDR2 is YYDKDF (reference sequence). V dropped 5 bases and J dropped 7 bases, with 14 bases sitting between them. This CDR3 is built from 13 residues. This clone was seen only once. Its target is unknown. Before any sequencing was done, the ViraFEST assay used viral peptide pools to expand antigen-specific CD4+ T cells. Cells that had been cultured for 10 days were the source of isolated CD4+ T cells. Subjects were given two BNT162b2 or mRNA-1273 vaccine doses. Cells had half their medium changed to IL-2 medium on days 3 and 7. The method was immunoSEQ multiplex PCR; TCRdb's version includes in-frame clones alone and lacks a portion of them. The sample consists of about 24,000 clones, 77% of them appearing once.

The chain has TRBV15 and TRBJ1-2; tentative D call: TRBD1 (5 bases). This TCR was sampled from a human donor who received a COVID-19 vaccine. The sample was CD4+ T cells from PBMCs cultured with HCoV-NL63 spike peptides, taken after COVID-19 vaccination. The CDR3 protein is CATSDLGRSGYTF. CDR3 sequence (DNA): TGTGCCACCAGCGACCTGGGACGGAGTGGCTACACCTTC.